Sequencing of this T cell receptor (beta chain) was carried out in a study of shared clonotypes between healthy human individuals. The overall study: Used for every donor were three CD4 naive, three CD4 memory, two CD8 naive and one CD8 memory plate.

Authors' processing steps: In the immunoSEQ data, sequences were junction-only and lacked quality scores, so filtering differed. Some clones are missing from TCRdb's copy, which holds only in-frame ones; the method was immunoSEQ multiplex PCR. The V and J calls and clone size come from that table; D and trimming were worked out from the DNA. The sample consists of 1.5 million to 2.5 million clones, 85% to 95% of them appearing once. The V gene lost 0 bases and the J gene lost 1 base, with 8 bases spanning the gap. The germline V gene has CDR1 SQVTM and CDR2 ANQGSEA. The CDR3 runs 14 residues. Naive CD8 cells comprised CD45RO-negative, CCR7-positively selected cells, excluding terminally differentiated effector memory CD45RA+ cells.

Sequenced material: naive CD8+ T cells sorted from blood. The sequence was collected from a man aged 18 to 30 in good health. The chain joins TRBV29-1 to TRBJ2-3; D not certain. The DNA of the CDR3 is TGCAGCGTTGAAGAAACTGATCGCACAGATACGCAGTATTTT. Encoded protein: CSVEETDRTDTQYF.